This TCR beta chain was sequenced for a study of control samples from healthy donors and cancer patients (TCRdb year 2020). After removal of 3 bases from V and 5 bases from J, the junction retains 4 bases not matched to a gene. CDR1 and CDR2 were assigned from the germline V gene as KGHSH and LQKENI. The CDR3 starts with the cysteine, ends with the phenylalanine, and has 14 residues. Only the CDR3 portion is preserved as DNA: 42 bases, with reading frame beginning at the first base. Preparation of the library involved the immunoSEQ multiplex PCR assay. TCRdb took this table from immuneACCESS and kept in-frame rearrangements with V and J called. Such tables lack part of the clones; where checked against another copy, unresolved V genes explain under half of the gap, and the rest is unexplained. For this sample the table gives 130,000 or so clones, of which under 95% were detected only once. Of the sample, roughly 13% is held by the ten largest clones.

As for this clone: Its antigen is currently not known. Base qualities are not recorded, but no much larger clone differs from it by a single base.

The receptor was isolated from a man between 40 and 49 years old in good health. Sequenced sample: blood. The receptor chain draws on TRBV18 and TRBJ1-5, with 7 junctional bases fitting TRBD1. Here is the DNA: TGTGCCAGCTCACCGACAGGGTCTGATCAGCCCCAGCATTTT. It translates as CASSPTGSDQPQHF. Joined to the reference TRBV18 and TRBJ1-5 proteins, this CDR3 gives the full variable domain: NAGVMQNPRHLVRRRGQEARLRCSPMKGHSHVYWYRQLPEEGLKFMVYLQKENIIDESGMPKERFSAEFPKEGPSILRIQQVVRGDSAAYFCASSPTGSDQPQHFGDGTRLSIL.